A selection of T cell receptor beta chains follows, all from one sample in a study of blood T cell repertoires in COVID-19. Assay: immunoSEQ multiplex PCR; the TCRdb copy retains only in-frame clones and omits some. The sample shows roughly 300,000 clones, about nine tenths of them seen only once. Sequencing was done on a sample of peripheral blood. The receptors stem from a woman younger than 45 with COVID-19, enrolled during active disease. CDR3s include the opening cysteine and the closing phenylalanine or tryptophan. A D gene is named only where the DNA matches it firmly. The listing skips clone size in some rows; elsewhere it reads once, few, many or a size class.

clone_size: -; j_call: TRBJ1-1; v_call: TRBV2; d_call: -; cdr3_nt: TGTGCCAGCAGGGACCCAACAGGGACTGAAGCTTTCTTT; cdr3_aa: CASRDPTGTEAFF
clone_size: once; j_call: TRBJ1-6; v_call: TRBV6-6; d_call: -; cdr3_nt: TGTGCCAGCACCGAATCCGCAGGGAACAATTCACCCCTCCACTTT; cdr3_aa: CASTESAGNNSPLHF
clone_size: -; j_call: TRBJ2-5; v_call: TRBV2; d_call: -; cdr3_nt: TGTGCCAGCAGTGAATGGTACGGGGTGGGGGAGACCCAGTACTTC; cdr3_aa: CASSEWYGVGETQYF
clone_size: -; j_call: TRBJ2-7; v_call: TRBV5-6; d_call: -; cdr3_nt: TGTGCCAGCAGCTTCCCCGGGGAATCCTACGAGCAGTACTTC; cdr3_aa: CASSFPGESYEQYF
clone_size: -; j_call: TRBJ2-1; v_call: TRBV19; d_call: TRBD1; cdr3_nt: TGTGCCAGTAGCCGGACAGGGGATTACAATGAGCAGTTCTTC; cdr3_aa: CASSRTGDYNEQFF
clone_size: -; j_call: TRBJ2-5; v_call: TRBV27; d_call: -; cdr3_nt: TGTGCCAGCAGCCTCCCCGGGGAGACCCAGTACTTC; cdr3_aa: CASSLPGETQYF
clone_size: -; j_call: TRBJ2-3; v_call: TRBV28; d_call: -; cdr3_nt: TGTGCCAGCAGTTTAGCGCCGGCAGATACGCAGTATTTT; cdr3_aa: CASSLAPADTQYF
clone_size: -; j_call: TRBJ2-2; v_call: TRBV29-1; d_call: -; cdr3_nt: TGCAGCGTCCTAGGCAGGGGCGGGGGTACCGGGGAGCTGTTTTTT; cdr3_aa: CSVLGRGGGTGELFF
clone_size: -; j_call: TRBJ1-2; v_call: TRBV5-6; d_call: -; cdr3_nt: TGTGCCAGCAGCTTGGCTGGGGGGAGACGTGGCTACACCTTC; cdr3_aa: CASSLAGGRRGYTF
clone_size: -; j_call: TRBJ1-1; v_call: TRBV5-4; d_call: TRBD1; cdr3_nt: TGTGCCAGCAGCTTGAACAGGGGAGGAGCTTTCTTT; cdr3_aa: CASSLNRGGAFF
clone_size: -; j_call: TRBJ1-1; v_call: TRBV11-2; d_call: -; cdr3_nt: TGTGCCAGCAGCTTACAGGGGTCCACTGAAGCTTTCTTT; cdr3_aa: CASSLQGSTEAFF
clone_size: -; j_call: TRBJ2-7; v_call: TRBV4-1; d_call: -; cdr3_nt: TGCGCCAGCAGCCAAGATAGTTCGTCCTACGAGCAGTACTTC; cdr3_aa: CASSQDSSSYEQYF
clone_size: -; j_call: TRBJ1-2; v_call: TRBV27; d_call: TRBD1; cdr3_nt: TGTGCCAGCAGTTTCGGACAGGGGGGAAGATATGGCTACACCTTC; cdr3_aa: CASSFGQGGRYGYTF
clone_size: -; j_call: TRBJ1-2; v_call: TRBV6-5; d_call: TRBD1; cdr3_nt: TGTGCCAGCACCCGGGGACAGCTCTATGGCTACACCTTC; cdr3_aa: CASTRGQLYGYTF
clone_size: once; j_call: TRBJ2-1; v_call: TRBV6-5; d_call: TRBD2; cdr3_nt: TGTGCCACTGCGGGGGGGCCCCTCAATGAGCAGTTCTTC; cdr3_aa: CATAGGPLNEQFF
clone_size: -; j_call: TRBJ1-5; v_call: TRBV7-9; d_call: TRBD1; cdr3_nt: TGTGCCAGCAGCGTGACAGGGCCCAATCAGCCCCAGCATTTT; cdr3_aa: CASSVTGPNQPQHF
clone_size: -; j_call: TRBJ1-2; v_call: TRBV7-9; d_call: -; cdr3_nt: TGTGCCAGCAGCTTGAGTTTGATTGATGGCTACACCTTC; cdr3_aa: CASSLSLIDGYTF
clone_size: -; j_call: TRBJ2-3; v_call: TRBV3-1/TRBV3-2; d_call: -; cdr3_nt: TGTGCCAGCAGCCTTTACGGACCGGGGGACCTAACGGGTACGCAGTATTTT; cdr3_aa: CASSLYGPGDLTGTQYF
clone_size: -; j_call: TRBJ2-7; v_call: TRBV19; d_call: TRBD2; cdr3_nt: TGTGCCACCGGACCCGGGACTAGCGGGGCCTACGAGCAGTACTTC; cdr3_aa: CATGPGTSGAYEQYF
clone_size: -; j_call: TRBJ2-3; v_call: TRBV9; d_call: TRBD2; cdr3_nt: TGTGCCAGCACGCCGGGACTAGCGGGCCCAGATACGCAGTATTTT; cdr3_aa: CASTPGLAGPDTQYF
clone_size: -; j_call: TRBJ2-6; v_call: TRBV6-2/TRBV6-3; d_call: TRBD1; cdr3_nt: TGTGCCAGCAGTTACGTTGGCAGGGGGCGCGGGGCCAACGTCCTGACTTTC; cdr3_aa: CASSYVGRGRGANVLTF
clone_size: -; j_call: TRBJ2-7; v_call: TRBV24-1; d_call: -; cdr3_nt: TGTGCCACCAGTTCCCCCGGGGGTTACGAGCAGTACTTC; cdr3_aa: CATSSPGGYEQYF
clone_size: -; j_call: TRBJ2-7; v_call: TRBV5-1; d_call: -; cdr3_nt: TGCGCCAGCAGATCAGGGGTTCCCGGAACCGAGCAGTACTTC; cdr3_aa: CASRSGVPGTEQYF
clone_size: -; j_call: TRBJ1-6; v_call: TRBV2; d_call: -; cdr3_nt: TGTGCCAGCGGGAGTTTAGGTTCACCCCTCCACTTT; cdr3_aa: CASGSLGSPLHF
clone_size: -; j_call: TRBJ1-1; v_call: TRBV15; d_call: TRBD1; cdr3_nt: TGTGCCACCAGGGCAGACAGGGTGAACACTGAAGCTTTCTTT; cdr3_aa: CATRADRVNTEAFF
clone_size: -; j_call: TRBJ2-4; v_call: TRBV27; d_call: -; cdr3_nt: TGTGCCAGCAGTTTATTGGCAGTTGGGCGAAACATTCAGTACTTC; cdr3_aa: CASSLLAVGRNIQYF